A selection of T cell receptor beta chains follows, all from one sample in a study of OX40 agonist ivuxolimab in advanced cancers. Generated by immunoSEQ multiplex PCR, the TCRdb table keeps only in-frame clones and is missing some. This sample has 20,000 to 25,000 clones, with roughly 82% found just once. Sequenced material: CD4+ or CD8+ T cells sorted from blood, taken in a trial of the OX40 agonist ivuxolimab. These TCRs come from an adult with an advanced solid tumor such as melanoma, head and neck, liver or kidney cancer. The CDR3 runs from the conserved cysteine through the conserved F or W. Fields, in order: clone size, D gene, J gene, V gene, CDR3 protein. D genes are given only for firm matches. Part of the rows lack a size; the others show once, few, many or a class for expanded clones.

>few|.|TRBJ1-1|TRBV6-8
CASRMSGAGSEAFF
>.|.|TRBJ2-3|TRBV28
CASSLASGHTDTQYF
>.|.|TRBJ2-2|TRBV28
CASSFWRTNTGELFF
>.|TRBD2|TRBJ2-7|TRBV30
CVWRVGTSGSYEQYF
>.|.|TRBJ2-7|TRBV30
CAWSSGISYEQYF
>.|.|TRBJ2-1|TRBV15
CATSGSRYNEQFF
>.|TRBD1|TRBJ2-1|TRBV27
CASSLPAGGANEQFF
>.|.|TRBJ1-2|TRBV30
CAWSGGNYGYTF
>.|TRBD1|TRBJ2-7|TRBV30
CAWATGTGSYEQYF
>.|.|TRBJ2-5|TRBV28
CASSLYAGDQETQYF
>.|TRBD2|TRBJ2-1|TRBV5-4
CASSLVAGPSNEQFF
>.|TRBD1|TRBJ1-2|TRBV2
CASSEATGSNYGYTF
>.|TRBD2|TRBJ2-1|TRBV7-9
CASSLAGLAGRNEQFF
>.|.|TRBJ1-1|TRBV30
CAWSVLGGTEAFF
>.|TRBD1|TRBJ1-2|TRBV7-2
CASSLEATGLYGYTF
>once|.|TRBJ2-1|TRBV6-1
CASSGRGVYNEQFF
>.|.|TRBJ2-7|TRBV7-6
CASSQRGYEQYF
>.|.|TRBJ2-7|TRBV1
CTSSHYEQYF